These 9 T cell receptor beta chains were all obtained from the same sample, sequenced in a study of cytomegalovirus exposure and HLA in healthy donors (dated by TCRdb to 2016 to 2017). Preparation of the library involved the immunoSEQ multiplex PCR assay. TCRdb obtained this table from immuneACCESS and retained in-frame rearrangements with V and J assigned. These tables miss some clones; where compared with another copy, unresolved V genes account for less than half of the shortfall, and the remainder is unexplained. The sample yields some 160,000 clones; about 88% were counted once. The top ten clonotypes cover around 3% of the sample. Sequencing was performed on PBMCs. These receptors all stem from a man aged 18 to 29 in good health and CMV-seronegative.

J is TRBJ1-1 and V is TRBV6-1; TRBD1 might be the D (5 bases). V was cut by 7 bases and J by 1 base, with 16 bases left in between. This CDR3 has 15 residues. CDR1 is MNHNS, CDR2 SASEGT, per germline. The CDR3 DNA follows: TGTGCCAGCACCCCCGGCTCAGGGTGGAACACTGAAGCTTTCTTT. It codes for CASTPGSGWNTEAFF.

The CDR3 DNA sequence: TGCGCCAGCAGCCAAGTAGTAGCATATGAGCAGTTCTTC. This encodes CASSQVVAYEQFF. V and J are TRBV4-1 and TRBJ2-1; D uncertain. V was pared by 1 base and J by 8 bases, with 9 bases between. This CDR3 region has 13 residues. Germline V gene lookup returns CDR1 MGHRA and CDR2 YSYEKL.

The J gene is TRBJ2-1, the V gene TRBV29-1, with D unclear. V was cut by 7 bases and J by 6 bases, with 10 bases left in between. Germline CDR1 reads SQVTM; CDR2 reads ANQGSEA. This CDR3 contains 11 residues. The CDR3 coding sequence is TGCAGCGCGGATCGAGGCAATGAGCAGTTCTTC. Translating gives CSADRGNEQFF.

V is TRBV5-1 and J is TRBJ1-1, with a tentative D call TRBD1 (5 bases). The CDR3 covers 13 residues. From germline, CDR1 is SGHRS and CDR2 YFSETQ. Trimming shortened V by 3 bases and J by 6 bases, and 12 bases separated the two germline ends. CDR3 loop: CASSSNGGAEAFF. The CDR3 DNA follows: TGCGCCAGCAGCTCGAACGGAGGGGCTGAAGCTTTCTTT.

The chain joins TRBV5-4 to TRBJ2-3; maybe TRBD2 (6 bases). V was shortened by 3 bases and J by 4 bases, with 15 bases between the two germline ends. The CDR3 runs to 15 residues. Germline V gene sequence: CDR1 SGHNT, CDR2 YYREEE (reference sequence). CDR3 coding DNA: TGTGCCAGCAGCTGGACTACGAGTGGCGCAGATACGCAGTATTTT. Translating gives CASSWTTSGADTQYF. Full variable domain (outside the CDR3, taken from reference TRBV5-4 and TRBJ2-3): ETGVTQSPTHLIKTRGQQVTLRCSSQSGHNTVSWYQQALGQGPQFIFQYYREEENGRGNFPPRFSGLQFPNYSSELNVNALELDDSALYLCASSWTTSGADTQYFGPGTRLTVL.

V gene TRBV5-1 combines with J gene TRBJ1-1; D might be TRBD1 (5 bases). CDR3 size: 12 residues. Trimming shortened V by 4 bases and J by 10 bases, and 14 bases separated the two germline ends. From germline, CDR1 is SGHRS and CDR2 YFSETQ. The CDR3 nucleotides read TGCGCCAGCAGCCTCTCGGGGGGTCGAGCTTTCTTT. Amino acids: CASSLSGGRAFF.

The rearrangement joins TRBV5-6 to TRBJ2-1; 7 bases map to TRBD1. V was pared by 4 bases and J by 2 bases, with 3 bases of the junction left unmatched. The CDR3 totals 14 residues. CDR1 and CDR2 from the germline V gene are SGHDT and YYEEEE. CDR3 sequence: CASSPGTAYNEQFF. CDR3 nucleotide sequence: TGTGCCAGCAGCCCCGGGACAGCCTACAATGAGCAGTTCTTC.

The chain carries TRBV5-6 and TRBJ2-7; unclear D gene. Trimming pared 4 bases from V and 0 bases from J, leaving 5 bases between. CDR3 length: 12 amino acids. CDR1 and CDR2 from the germline V gene are SGHDT and YYEEEE. This chain's CDR3 is CASSLNSYEQYF. CDR3 coding DNA: TGTGCCAGCAGCCTTAACTCCTACGAGCAGTACTTC.

The chain uses TRBV18 and TRBJ2-1; no reliable D call. Germline V lookup: CDR1 KGHSH, CDR2 LQKENI. Deletions cut 3 bases from V and 7 bases from J, with 10 bases between. CDR3 size: 13 residues. The CDR3 region is CASSPGGRNEQFF. CDR3 nucleotide sequence: TGTGCCAGCTCACCTGGCGGTAGGAATGAGCAGTTCTTC.